A single sample gave rise to the 22 T cell receptor beta chains below, sequenced in a study of response to subunit inactivated influenza vaccine. Each CDR3 protein is one row after TCRdb ran MiXCR on the RT-PCR reads. This sample has approximately 500,000 distinct CDR3 sequences; less than 15% occur once, and the top ten carry around 10%. Source: PBMCs from blood, taken roughly 12 days after vaccination. Receptors originate from a man in his fifties who received an inactivated influenza vaccine.

This clonotype was found a few times. V is TRBV2 and J is TRBJ2-2; possibly TRBD1 for D (8 bases). The CDR3 spans 16 residues. The V end was cut by 5 bases, the J end by 6 bases, with 19 bases between. The germline V gene has CDR1 SNHLY and CDR2 FYNNEI. This CDR3 reads CASSPLTGGGSGELFF. The CDR3 DNA sequence: TGTGCCAGCAGTCCCCTCACAGGGGGGGGGTCCGGGGAGCTGTTTTTT.

V gene TRBV5-1 combines with J gene TRBJ2-7, with 10 positions matching TRBD1. V trimming: 4 bases; J trimming: 6 bases; junction bases outside the gene matches: 7. CDR1 SGHRS and CDR2 YFSETQ come from the germline V gene. This CDR3 comprises 14 residues. CDR3 amino acids: CASSPGDRGSEQYF. CDR3 nucleotides: TGCGCCAGCAGCCCCGGGGACAGGGGAAGCGAGCAGTACTTC.

This clonotype has just a few counts. In DNA, the CDR3 is TGTGCCGGCATAGGCGTGCGGGAGCATTCCTACGAGCAGTACTTC. Its protein product is CAGIGVREHSYEQYF. The chain recombines TRBV21-1 with TRBJ2-7. TRBV21-1 is listed as a pseudogene. The CDR3 contains 15 residues.

The V gene is TRBV20-1, the J gene TRBJ2-5; no definite D call. Trimming removed 6 bases at V and 3 bases at J, with 5 bases between. This CDR3 has 10 amino acids. Looked up from germline, CDR1 is DFQATT and CDR2 is SNEGSKA (reference sequence). CDR3 protein: CSAYEETQYF. CDR3 nucleotide sequence: TGCAGTGCGTACGAAGAGACCCAGTACTTC.

The V gene is TRBV10-3, the J gene TRBJ2-5, with TRBD2 as a possible D gene (6 bases). CDR3 length: 13 amino acids. The germline V gene encodes CDR1 ENHRY and CDR2 SYGVKD. V dropped 7 bases and J dropped 3 bases, with 12 bases sitting between them. The CDR3: CAITGRLEETQYF. CDR3 sequence (DNA): TGTGCCATCACGGGGAGGTTGGAAGAGACCCAGTACTTC.

The rearrangement links TRBV20-1 to TRBJ2-3, with 10 nucleotides matching TRBD2. CDR1 is DFQATT and CDR2 is SNEGSKA in the germline V gene (reference sequence). The junction had 3 bases not matched to a gene; V was cut back by 5 bases and J by 1 base. This CDR3 has 14 amino acids. The DNA for the CDR3 is TGCAGTGCTGCCGGGACTAGCGGCACAGATACGCAGTATTTT. Protein: CSAAGTSGTDTQYF.

The rearrangement joins TRBV10-3 to TRBJ2-7; TRBD2 matches 7 bases. Unmatched junction bases numbered 15, after V lost 4 bases and J lost 6 bases. Germline CDR1 ENHRY, CDR2 SYGVKD. This CDR3 has 16 amino acids. The CDR3 region is CAISGLAVKGGGEQYF. The CDR3 DNA sequence: TGTGCCATCAGTGGCCTCGCGGTAAAAGGCGGGGGCGAGCAGTACTTC.

This clonotype appeared a few times. This sequence joins TRBV19 and TRBJ2-5; D is ambiguous. Trimming shortened V by 3 bases and J by 0 bases, and 11 bases separated the two germline ends. The germline V gene encodes CDR1 LNHDA and CDR2 SQIVND (reference sequence). This CDR3 comprises 15 residues. The DNA of the CDR3 is TGTGCCAGTAGTATTCGGCCGAATTACCAAGAGACCCAGTACTTC. This gives the protein CASSIRPNYQETQYF.

Details on this clonotype: One end of the junction is discordant with germline, which a read error may explain. The chain couples TRBV6-2 or TRBV6-3 to TRBJ2-3; 9 bases fit TRBD1. The CDR3 is 15 amino acids. Per germline, CDR1 MNHEY and CDR2 SVGEGT. CDR3 DNA sequence: TGTGCCAGCAGTTACCAGGACAGGGGAACAGATACGCACTATTTT. Translated, it gives CASSYQDRGTDTHYF.

V gene TRBV29-1 combines with J gene TRBJ2-7; D is ambiguous. Trimming stripped 4 bases from V and 4 bases from J, with 8 bases between. Germline V gene data show CDR1 as SQVTM and CDR2 as ANQGSEA. The CDR3 totals 11 residues. CDR3 residues: CSVGWEYEQYF. The CDR3 bases are TGCAGCGTTGGATGGGAATACGAGCAGTACTTC.

This chain links TRBV6-1 with TRBJ1-1, with no clear D. The CDR3 totals 13 residues. The germline CDR1 and CDR2 sequences are MNHNS and SASEGT. V dropped 6 bases and J dropped 4 bases, with 12 bases sitting between them. The CDR3 protein is CASRTPGGTEAFF. The CDR3 nucleotides are TGTGCCAGCAGAACCCCGGGAGGCACTGAAGCTTTCTTT.

V and J are TRBV4-2 and TRBJ1-2; D uncertain. CDR1 LGHNA and CDR2 YNFKEQ come from the germline V gene. V lost 4 bases to trimming and J lost 7 bases, with 16 bases between them. The CDR3 is made up of 14 amino acids. Written as DNA, the CDR3 is TGTGCCAGCAGCCCGGATCCTGTTTATGTTGGCTACACCTTC. Amino acids: CASSPDPVYVGYTF.

This chain links TRBV4-1 with TRBJ2-1; D remains ambiguous. The CDR3 spans 14 residues. Trimming took off 4 bases at V and 12 bases at J, with 19 bases between the two ends. Germline-derived CDR1 and CDR2 are MGHRA and YSYEKL. Here the CDR3 reads CASSPPGKAEGQFF. DNA of the CDR3: TGCGCCAGCAGCCCCCCTGGAAAGGCGGAAGGGCAGTTCTTC.

This clonotype appeared a few times. This chain links TRBV12-3 or TRBV12-4 with TRBJ1-1; D remains unclear. The length of the CDR3 is 14 residues. The V end lost 3 bases, the J end lost 4 bases, and 12 bases lay between the germline ends. The CDR3 coding sequence is TGTGCCAGCAGTTTTAAGGAACCTGGCACTGAAGCTTTCTTT. Translating gives CASSFKEPGTEAFF.

The V call is TRBV7-2, the J call TRBJ2-5; 9 positions match TRBD1. Germline CDR1 SGHTA, CDR2 FQGNSA. V shed 4 bases and J 5 bases; nucleotides not matched to a gene: 8. The CDR3 totals 15 residues. CDR3 DNA: TGTGCCAGCAGCTCGCCACAGGGGGCAGCGGAGACCCAGTACTTC. Translation: CASSSPQGAAETQYF.

There are many counts of this clonotype. The V and J genes are TRBV5-1 and TRBJ2-7; 8 nucleotides agree with TRBD2. Germline CDR1 SGHRS, CDR2 YFSETQ. J was trimmed by 3 bases and V by 6 bases; bases with no gene match: 8. This CDR3 spans 14 amino acids. CDR3: CASKLAGGIYEQYF. The CDR3 nucleotides are TGCGCCAGCAAGCTGGCGGGAGGTATCTACGAGCAGTACTTC.

This clonotype was recorded at least ten times. V is TRBV20-1 and J is TRBJ2-3; 12 positions match TRBD2. V dropped 6 bases and J dropped 7; count of bases not matched to a gene: 11. The CDR3 loop spans 15 amino acids. Per the germline V gene, CDR1 is DFQATT and CDR2 is SNEGSKA (reference sequence). CDR3 nucleotides: TGCAGTGCCGAGAACCTAGCGGGAGGGCTAAATACGCAGTATTTT. This codes for CSAENLAGGLNTQYF.

CDR3 coding DNA: TGCAGTGCTAGCCCAAGGGGGCAGCCCCAGCATTTT. Protein: CSASPRGQPQHF. V is TRBV20-1 and J is TRBJ1-5; TRBD1 is a possible D gene (6 bases). The V end lost 3 bases, the J end lost 7 bases, and 10 bases lay between the germline ends. This CDR3 contains 12 residues. Germline CDR1 is DFQATT and CDR2 is SNEGSKA (reference sequence).

This rearrangement joins TRBV7-9 to TRBJ2-7; 7 bases match TRBD2. With 4 bases clipped from V and 4 bases from J, the junction kept 13 bases outside the gene matches. Germline lookup yields CDR1 SEHNR and CDR2 FQNEAQ (reference sequence). CDR3 length equals 16 residues. The CDR3 sequence is CASSSDIGLDRYEQYF. The CDR3, as DNA: TGTGCCAGCAGCTCGGACATTGGACTAGATAGGTACGAGCAGTACTTC.

In its sample, this clonotype was seen a few times. The chain is built from TRBV5-4 and TRBJ2-7; D is perhaps TRBD1 (6 bases). Deletions cut 4 bases from V and 6 bases from J, with 14 bases between. This CDR3 comprises 13 residues. The germline gives CDR1 SGHNT, CDR2 YYREEE (reference sequence). CDR3 nucleotide sequence: TGTGCCAGCAGCCCACCAACAGGGAGCGAGCAGTACTTC. It is translated as CASSPPTGSEQYF. Looking up the rest from reference TRBV5-4 and TRBJ2-7 gives the full variable domain: ETGVTQSPTHLIKTRGQQVTLRCSSQSGHNTVSWYQQALGQGPQFIFQYYREEENGRGNFPPRFSGLQFPNYSSELNVNALELDDSALYLCASSPPTGSEQYFGPGTRLTVT.

This clonotype was counted only a few times. The chain combines TRBV7-2 with TRBJ2-2, with 8 bases aligning to TRBD2. CDR1 and CDR2 from the germline V gene are SGHTA and FQGNSA. V dropped 0 bases and J dropped 7; count of bases not matched to a gene: 4. The CDR3 is made up of 15 amino acids. The CDR3, as DNA: TGTGCCAGCAGCTTAGCCGGGGGGGCGATCGGGGAGCTGTTTTTT. Protein product: CASSLAGGAIGELFF. Full variable domain (rest looked up from reference TRBV7-2 and TRBJ2-2): GAGVSQSPSNKVTEKGKDVELRCDPISGHTALYWYRQSLGQGLEFLIYFQGNSAPDKSGLPSDRFSAERTGGSVSTLTIQRTQQEDSAVYLCASSLAGGAIGELFFGEGSRLTVL.

This clonotype was seen a handful of times. The chain has TRBV4-1 and TRBJ1-5; no definite D call. Germline V gene sequence: CDR1 MGHRA, CDR2 YSYEKL. CDR3 size: 15 residues. Between the trimmed V and J ends, which lost 0 bases and 6 bases, there was a span of 12 bases. CDR3 sequence: CASSQEGSGVQPQHF. The CDR3, as DNA: TGCGCCAGCAGCCAAGAGGGAAGTGGCGTTCAGCCCCAGCATTTT.